The next 18 T cell receptor beta chains were all read from a single sample in a study of cytomegalovirus exposure and HLA in healthy donors. Method: immunoSEQ multiplex PCR; TCRdb's copy keeps in-frame clones and lacks some. The table lists approximately 71,000 clones, over 90% of them singletons. The material sequenced was PBMCs. Every receptor here comes from a woman aged 18 to 35 in good health and CMV-seronegative.

This clone was seen only a few times. Written as DNA, the CDR3 is TGTGCCAGCTCACCACCGGCAGGTACCTCTGGAAACACCATATATTTT. Encoded protein: CASSPPAGTSGNTIYF. The chain uses TRBV18 and TRBJ1-3; D unresolved. V was clipped by 0 bases and J by 0 bases, with 9 bases between them. Germline V gene data show CDR1 as KGHSH and CDR2 as LQKENI. This CDR3 spans 16 amino acids.

The chain is built from TRBV27 and TRBJ2-5; 11 nucleotides line up with TRBD1. This CDR3 spans 18 amino acids. CDR1 is MNHEY, CDR2 SMNVEV, per germline (reference sequence). Trimming at V came to 4 bases and at J to 5 bases, leaving 15 bases not matched to a gene. CDR3 DNA: TGTGCCAGCAGTTCACTGGGTCGGTGGGGACAGGGGGTGGAGACCCAGTACTTC. It translates to CASSSLGRWGQGVETQYF.

On this clone itself: Germline is not matched at one junction end, which may reflect a read error. V gene TRBV6-1 combines with J gene TRBJ1-5, with D tentatively TRBD1 (6 bases). The CDR3 is 14 amino acids. Germline-derived CDR1 and CDR2 are MNHNS and SASEGT. The CDR3 nucleotides read TGTGTCAGCACCCCTGGACAGCTCAATCAGCCCCAGCATTTT. Translation gives CVSTPGQLNQPQHF.

The rearrangement uses TRBV12-2 and TRBJ1-5; the table's D call of TRBD1 was not tested on the DNA. TRBV12-2 is shown as a pseudogene. This CDR3 region has 16 residues. The CDR3 region has the DNA TGTGCAAGTCGCCTCAAGGACAGCGATAGCAATCAGCCCCAGCATTTT. Encoded protein: CASRLKDSDSNQPQHF.

This chain connects TRBV4-2 to TRBJ2-2; 7 nucleotides align to TRBD1. The trim removed 4 bases at V and 0 bases at J, leaving 11 bases unmatched. The CDR3 is 18 residues long. Germline lookup yields CDR1 LGHNA and CDR2 YNFKEQ. The chain's CDR3 is CASSRYPPGQSNTGELFF. The CDR3 nucleotides are TGTGCCAGCAGCCGCTACCCCCCGGGACAGTCGAACACCGGGGAGCTGTTTTTT.

The chain couples TRBV7-9 to TRBJ1-2; 7 bases match TRBD1. Germline lookup yields CDR1 SEHNR and CDR2 FQNEAQ (reference sequence). J lost 6 bases, V lost 6 bases, and 7 bases had no gene match. This CDR3 spans 13 amino acids. The CDR3 region is CASRRQGGNGYTF. As DNA, the CDR3 is TGTGCCAGCAGACGACAGGGCGGGAATGGCTACACCTTC.

The V and J genes are TRBV6-5 and TRBJ1-5, with D tentatively TRBD1 (5 bases). The V end lost 2 bases, the J end lost 4 bases, and 6 bases lay between the germline ends. The CDR3 has 13 amino acids. Per the germline V gene, CDR1 is MNHEY and CDR2 is SVGAGI. This CDR3 reads CASSYGGNQPQHF. The CDR3 DNA reads TGTGCCAGCAGTTACGGGGGGAATCAGCCCCAGCATTTT.

Written as DNA, the CDR3 is TGCGCCAGCAGCCACAACACAGATACGCAGTATTTT. Its protein product is CASSHNTDTQYF. This sequence joins TRBV23-1 and TRBJ2-3; D unclear. TRBV23-1 is filed as an ORF, its function uncertain. Between the trimmed V and J ends, which lost 6 bases and 2 bases, there was a span of 6 bases. The CDR3 has 12 amino acids.

This clone was observed a single time. J is TRBJ1-6 and V is TRBV2, with 11 bases fitting TRBD1. V trimming: 5 bases; J trimming: 9 bases; junction bases outside the gene matches: 6. Germline V gene sequence: CDR1 SNHLY, CDR2 FYNNEI. The CDR3 totals 15 residues. CDR3 bases: TGTGCCAGCAGTAAGGACAGGGGGCGGATTTCACCCCTCCACTTT. As protein: CASSKDRGRISPLHF.

This chain uses TRBV27 with TRBJ1-2; 8 nucleotides agree with TRBD1. With V trimmed by 5 bases and J by 0 bases, 11 bases remained unmatched. Looked up from germline, CDR1 is MNHEY and CDR2 is SMNVEV (reference sequence). The CDR3 contains 17 residues. In nucleotides, the CDR3 is TGTGCCAGCAGTCCCATGGGCAGGGGGCTTACTAACTATGGCTACACCTTC. Translation: CASSPMGRGLTNYGYTF.

J is TRBJ2-3 and V is TRBV7-9; D is ambiguous. The V gene's germline CDR1 is SEHNR and CDR2 FQNEAQ (reference sequence). This CDR3 has 16 residues. V lost 1 base, J lost 4 bases, and 15 bases lay in between. CDR3 sequence (DNA): TGTGCCAGCAGCTTAGGGCGGATCAGCAACGCAGATACGCAGTATTTT. It codes for CASSLGRISNADTQYF.

This chain connects TRBV6-1 to TRBJ2-3; 7 bases agree with TRBD1. The CDR3 is made up of 14 amino acids. Germline loops: CDR1 MNHNS, CDR2 SASEGT. With 4 bases clipped from V and 0 bases from J, the junction kept 1 base outside the gene matches. The CDR3 DNA reads TGTGCCAGCAGTGCGGGACAGAGCACAGATACGCAGTATTTT. Its protein product is CASSAGQSTDTQYF.

J is TRBJ2-7 and V is TRBV27; 12 bases are shared with TRBD1. CDR1 and CDR2 (germline): MNHEY, SMNVEV (reference sequence). Trimming took 4 bases from V and 4 from J; bases not matched to a gene: 5. The CDR3 consists of 15 residues. CDR3 region: CASSSGTGGPYEQYF. The CDR3 DNA reads TGTGCCAGCAGTTCCGGGACAGGGGGCCCTTACGAGCAGTACTTC.

V and J are TRBV7-7 and TRBJ2-2, with a weak D call TRBD1 (6 bases). The CDR3 contains 14 residues. Germline-derived CDR1 and CDR2 are SSHAT and FNYEAQ (reference sequence). V lost 0 bases to trimming and J lost 5 bases, with 7 bases between them. The CDR3 spells CASSLAGATGELFF. In DNA form, the CDR3 reads TGTGCCAGCAGCTTAGCGGGGGCAACCGGGGAGCTGTTTTTT.

This clone has just one count. The chain links TRBV9 to TRBJ1-1; D may be TRBD1 (5 bases). Germline V gives CDR1 SGDLS, CDR2 YYNGEE. The CDR3 covers 15 residues. Trimming pared 1 base from V and 3 bases from J, leaving 13 bases between. The CDR3 nucleotides are TGTGCCAGCAGCGTATGGTCGGGGGGGGACACTGAAGCTTTCTTT. Residues: CASSVWSGGDTEAFF.

This sequence joins TRBV7-9 and TRBJ1-2, with D perhaps matching TRBD1 (5 bases). The V and J ends lost 3 bases and 8 bases respectively, with 10 bases between them. CDR3 length: 12 amino acids. Germline assignment: CDR1 SEHNR and CDR2 FQNEAQ (reference sequence). The CDR3 sequence: CASSFQGEGYTF. The CDR3 nucleotides read TGTGCCAGCAGCTTTCAAGGGGAAGGCTACACCTTC.

This chain connects TRBV6-1 to TRBJ1-2, with TRBD1 identical over 7 bases. With 2 bases clipped from V and 0 bases from J, the junction kept 6 bases outside the gene matches. The CDR3 extends over 16 amino acids. Germline assignment: CDR1 MNHNS and CDR2 SASEGT. In DNA, the CDR3 is TGTGCCAGCAGTGAACAACAGGGGATCTCTAACTATGGCTACACCTTC. This sequence encodes CASSEQQGISNYGYTF.

The chain links TRBV7-3 to TRBJ2-5; perhaps TRBD2 as D (6 bases). This CDR3 region has 13 residues. Per germline, CDR1 SGHTA and CDR2 FQGTGA. Trimming took 2 bases from V and 3 from J, leaving 7 bases between them. The CDR3 region is CASSLGGKETQYF. The CDR3 DNA reads TGTGCCAGCAGCTTAGGAGGGAAAGAGACCCAGTACTTC.